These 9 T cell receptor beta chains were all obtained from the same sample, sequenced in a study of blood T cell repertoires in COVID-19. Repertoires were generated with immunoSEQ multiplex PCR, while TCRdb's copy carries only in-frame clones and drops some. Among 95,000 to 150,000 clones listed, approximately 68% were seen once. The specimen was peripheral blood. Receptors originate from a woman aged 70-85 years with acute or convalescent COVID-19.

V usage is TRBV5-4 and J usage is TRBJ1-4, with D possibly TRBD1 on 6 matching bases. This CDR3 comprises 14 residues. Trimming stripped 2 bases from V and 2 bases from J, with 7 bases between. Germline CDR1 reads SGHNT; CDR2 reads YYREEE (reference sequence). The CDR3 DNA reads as TGTGCCAGCAGCTTAGACAGGACTAATGAAAAACTGTTTTTT. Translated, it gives CASSLDRTNEKLFF.

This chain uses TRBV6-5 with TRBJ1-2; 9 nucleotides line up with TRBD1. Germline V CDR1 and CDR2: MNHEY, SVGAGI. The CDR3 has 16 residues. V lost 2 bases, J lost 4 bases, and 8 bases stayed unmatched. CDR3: CASSYRKGGQGYGYTF. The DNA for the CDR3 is TGTGCCAGCAGTTACAGAAAAGGGGGACAGGGCTATGGCTACACCTTC.

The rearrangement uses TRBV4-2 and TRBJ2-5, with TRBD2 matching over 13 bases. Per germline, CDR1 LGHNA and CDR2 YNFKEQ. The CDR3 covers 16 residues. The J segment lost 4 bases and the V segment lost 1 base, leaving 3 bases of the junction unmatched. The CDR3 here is CASSQGTSGSRETQYF. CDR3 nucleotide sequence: TGTGCCAGCAGCCAAGGGACTAGCGGGAGTAGAGAGACCCAGTACTTC.

The CDR3 spells CASSKGAGTGSFSNQPQHF. CDR3 DNA sequence: TGTGCCAGCAGCAAAGGGGCCGGGACAGGATCGTTTAGCAATCAGCCCCAGCATTTT. The chain is built from TRBV21-1 and TRBJ1-5; the table's D call TRBD1 went unverified against the DNA. TRBV21-1 is tagged as a pseudogene. The CDR3 sequence is 19 residues long.

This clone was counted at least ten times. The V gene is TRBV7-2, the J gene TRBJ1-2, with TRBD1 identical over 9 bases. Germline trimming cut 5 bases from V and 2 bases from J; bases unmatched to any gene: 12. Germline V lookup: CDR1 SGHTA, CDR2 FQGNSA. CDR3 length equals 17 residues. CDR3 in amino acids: CASSPRTGEWGNYGYTF. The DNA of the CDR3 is TGTGCCAGCAGCCCTCGGACAGGGGAGTGGGGAAACTATGGCTACACCTTC. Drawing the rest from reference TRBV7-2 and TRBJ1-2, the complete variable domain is GAGVSQSPSNKVTEKGKDVELRCDPISGHTALYWYRQSLGQGLEFLIYFQGNSAPDKSGLPSDRFSAERTGGSVSTLTIQRTQQEDSAVYLCASSPRTGEWGNYGYTFGSGTRLTVV.

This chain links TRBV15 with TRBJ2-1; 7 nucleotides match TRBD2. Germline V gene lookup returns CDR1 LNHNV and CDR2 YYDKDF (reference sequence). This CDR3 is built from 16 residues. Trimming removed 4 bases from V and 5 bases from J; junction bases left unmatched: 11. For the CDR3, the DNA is TGTGCCACCAGCAAGACCAGGCTAGCGGCACACAATGAGCAGTTCTTC. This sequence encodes CATSKTRLAAHNEQFF.

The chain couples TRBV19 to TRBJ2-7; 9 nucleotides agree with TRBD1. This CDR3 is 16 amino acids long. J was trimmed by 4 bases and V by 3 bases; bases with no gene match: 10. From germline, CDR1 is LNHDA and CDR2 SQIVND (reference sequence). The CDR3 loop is CASSIGPGQGVYEQYF. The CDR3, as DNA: TGTGCCAGTAGTATCGGTCCGGGACAGGGCGTTTACGAGCAGTACTTC. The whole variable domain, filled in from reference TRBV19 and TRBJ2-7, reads DGGITQSPKYLFRKEGQNVTLSCEQNLNHDAMYWYRQDPGQGLRLIYYSQIVNDFQKGDIAEGYSVSREKKESFPLTVTSAQKNPTAFYLCASSIGPGQGVYEQYFGPGTRLTVT.

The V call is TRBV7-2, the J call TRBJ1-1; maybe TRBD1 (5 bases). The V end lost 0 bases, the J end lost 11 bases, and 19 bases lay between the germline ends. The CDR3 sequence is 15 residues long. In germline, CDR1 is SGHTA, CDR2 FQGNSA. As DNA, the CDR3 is TGTGCCAGCAGCTTAGCGCGGGCGGGGGTGGTTGGGGCTTTCTTT. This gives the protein CASSLARAGVVGAFF.

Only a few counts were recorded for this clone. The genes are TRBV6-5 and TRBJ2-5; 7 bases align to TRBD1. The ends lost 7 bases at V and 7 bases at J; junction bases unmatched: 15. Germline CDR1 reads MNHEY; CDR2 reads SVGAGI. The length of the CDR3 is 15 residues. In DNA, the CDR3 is TGTGCCAGCACCAAGATTTCAGGGGGTGAAAGGACCCAGTACTTC. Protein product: CASTKISGGERTQYF.